A single sample is the source of the 21 T cell receptor beta chains below, sequenced in a study of T cell repertoires in cytomegalovirus infection. MiXCR was run by TCRdb on the reads, yielding one entry per CDR3 protein. Of 250,000 to 400,000 distinct CDR3 sequences detected, 20% to 25% appear once; the ten largest clones hold roughly 15%. Antigens for these TCRs are unknown. The sample in question was cultured PBMCs, obtained from culture after CMV antigen stimulation. Source of these receptors: a human donor in good health (CMV status not recorded). Some clones in this sample may be carry-over from other donors' samples.

The chain is built from TRBV7-4 and TRBJ2-1; D perhaps matches TRBD1 (5 bases). The CDR3 extends over 13 amino acids. V was trimmed by 5 bases and J by 9 bases, leaving 14 bases between them. The germline V gene encodes CDR1 SGHVT and CDR2 SQSDAQ. CDR3 in DNA: TGTGCCAGCAGCACAGGACGGATAACTGAGCAGTTCTTC. It is translated as CASSTGRITEQFF.

This clonotype appeared many times. J is TRBJ2-5 and V is TRBV7-2; 8 bases are shared with TRBD1. With 6 bases clipped from V and 7 bases from J, the junction kept 7 bases outside the gene matches. Germline V gene lookup returns CDR1 SGHTA and CDR2 FQGNSA. CDR3 length: 13 amino acids. In nucleotides, the CDR3 is TGTGCCAGCAGTCCGACAGGGGTTATGACCCAGTACTTC. It encodes CASSPTGVMTQYF. The whole variable domain, filled in from reference TRBV7-2 and TRBJ2-5, reads GAGVSQSPSNKVTEKGKDVELRCDPISGHTALYWYRQSLGQGLEFLIYFQGNSAPDKSGLPSDRFSAERTGGSVSTLTIQRTQQEDSAVYLCASSPTGVMTQYFGPGTRLLVL.

This clonotype has just a few counts. The chain links TRBV4-3 to TRBJ2-1; 8 nucleotides agree with TRBD2. This CDR3 has 16 residues. Germline V CDR1 and CDR2: LGHNA, YSLEER. After removal of 1 base from V and 8 bases from J, the junction contained 10 bases not matched to a gene. The CDR3, as DNA: TGCGCCAGCAGCCAAGTGCCCAGCGGGAGCTTCTATGAGCAGTTCTTC. It codes for CASSQVPSGSFYEQFF.

This clonotype turned up a few times. The rearrangement joins TRBV19 to TRBJ2-3, with 12 positions matching TRBD2. The germline V gene has CDR1 LNHDA and CDR2 SQIVND (reference sequence). Losses at the gene ends were 3 bases for V and 0 bases for J; bases not matched to a gene: 1. This CDR3 comprises 16 residues. CDR3 region: CASSIGLAGSTDTQYF. CDR3 nucleotides: TGTGCCAGTAGTATTGGACTAGCGGGGAGCACAGATACGCAGTATTTT.

The V call is TRBV6-2 or TRBV6-3, the J call TRBJ2-1; D is possibly TRBD1 (5 bases). V lost 0 bases to trimming and J lost 2 bases, with 11 bases between them. There are 16 residues in the CDR3. In germline, CDR1 is MNHEY, CDR2 SVGEGT. The CDR3 DNA sequence: TGTGCCAGCAGTTACTCGATGGGGCTGCCCTACAATGAGCAGTTCTTC. Encoded protein: CASSYSMGLPYNEQFF.

This clonotype has more than one count but fewer than ten. The chain carries TRBV4-3 and TRBJ2-7; D perhaps matches TRBD2 (6 bases). The V gene's germline CDR1 is LGHNA and CDR2 YSLEER. CDR3 length: 16 residues. Trimming removed 6 bases at V and 0 bases at J, with 18 bases between. DNA of the CDR3: TGCGCCAGCAGTCTGAGTTCACGGGGGACCTCCTACGAGCAGTACTTC. Its translation: CASSLSSRGTSYEQYF.

The genes are TRBV7-2 and TRBJ1-6; perhaps TRBD1 as D (6 bases). The CDR3 spans 17 residues. Trimming cost V 1 base and J 0 bases, with 10 bases left between them. CDR1 and CDR2 from the germline V gene are SGHTA and FQGNSA. The CDR3 bases are TGTGCCAGCAGCTTAGAGGGACACCGCTCCTATAATTCACCCCTCCACTTT. This codes for CASSLEGHRSYNSPLHF. The variable domain in full, completed from reference TRBV7-2 and TRBJ1-6, reads GAGVSQSPSNKVTEKGKDVELRCDPISGHTALYWYRQSLGQGLEFLIYFQGNSAPDKSGLPSDRFSAERTGGSVSTLTIQRTQQEDSAVYLCASSLEGHRSYNSPLHFGNGTRLTVT.

This clonotype has a handful of counts. The chain links TRBV11-1 to TRBJ2-1; D is unclear. Trimming took 5 bases from V and 9 from J, leaving 14 bases between them. This CDR3 region has 13 residues. Germline lookup yields CDR1 SGHAT and CDR2 FQDESV (reference sequence). The CDR3 is CASSKGSGREQFF. In DNA form, the CDR3 reads TGTGCCAGCAGCAAAGGATCGGGTCGTGAGCAGTTCTTC. Full variable domain (outside the CDR3, taken from reference TRBV11-1 and TRBJ2-1): EAEVAQSPRYKITEKSQAVAFWCDPISGHATLYWYRQILGQGPELLVQFQDESVVDDSQLPKDRFSAERLKGVDSTLKIQPAELGDSAMYLCASSKGSGREQFFGPGTRLTVL.

This clonotype was seen ten or more times. This chain connects TRBV7-2 to TRBJ1-3; D is unresolved. The CDR3 totals 15 residues. The V end was cut by 5 bases, the J end by 0 bases, with 11 bases between. CDR1 is SGHTA and CDR2 is FQGNSA in the germline V gene. The CDR3 DNA is TGTGCCAGCAGCACCCGACGGATCTCTGGAAACACCATATATTTT. It translates to CASSTRRISGNTIYF.

J is TRBJ2-1 and V is TRBV12-3 or TRBV12-4; D remains ambiguous. The CDR3 totals 14 residues. Trimming removed 3 bases at V and 4 bases at J, with 10 bases between. The CDR3 nucleotides read TGTGCCAGCAGTTTGAGGACCGGTTACAATGAGCAGTTCTTC. Protein: CASSLRTGYNEQFF.

The rearrangement uses TRBV11-2 and TRBJ2-7, with D perhaps being TRBD1 or TRBD2 (6 bases each). The CDR3 spans 13 residues. Trimming left V 5 bases short and J 4 bases short, with 12 bases between. CDR1 and CDR2 from the germline V gene are SGHAT and FQNNGV. Here the CDR3 DNA reads TGTGCCAGCAGCCCCCCGGGGGCTTACGAGCAGTACGTC. Encoded protein: CASSPPGAYEQYV.

This clonotype was recorded a few times. The genes are TRBV5-6 and TRBJ1-2, with 8 nucleotides matching TRBD1. The CDR3 is made up of 15 amino acids. Germline assignment: CDR1 SGHDT and CDR2 YYEEEE. The trim removed 3 bases at V and 4 bases at J, leaving 8 bases unmatched. DNA of the CDR3: TGTGCCAGCAGCTCCCGCCGGACAGGGAGCTATGGCTACACCTTC. Its translation: CASSSRRTGSYGYTF.

The chain uses TRBV7-2 and TRBJ2-2; 9 bases map to TRBD2. CDR1 is SGHTA, CDR2 FQGNSA, per germline. With 9 bases clipped from V and 8 bases from J, the junction kept 13 bases outside the gene matches. The CDR3 has 15 amino acids. The CDR3 DNA reads as TGTGCCAGTCGGGGCGGGAGGGGATTCGGAGGGGAGCTGTTTTTT. Translation gives CASRGGRGFGGELFF.

The V gene is TRBV27, the J gene TRBJ1-2, with a possible D match to TRBD1 (5 bases). Germline CDR1 is MNHEY and CDR2 is SMNVEV (reference sequence). This CDR3 contains 15 residues. Deletions cut 8 bases from V and 0 bases from J, with 16 bases between. The CDR3 loop is CASGEVGHSNYGYTF. CDR3 sequence (DNA): TGTGCCAGCGGCGAGGTTGGACATTCTAACTATGGCTACACCTTC.

This clonotype was seen more than once but under ten times. This chain joins TRBV5-1 and TRBJ2-1, with D possibly being TRBD2 (5 bases). V lost 3 bases and J lost 10, with 11 bases in between. Germline lookup yields CDR1 SGHRS and CDR2 YFSETQ. This CDR3 region has 12 residues. CDR3 DNA sequence: TGCGCCAGCAGCTGGGCTAGCACCGAGCAGTTCTTC. It yields the protein CASSWASTEQFF. The full variable domain, in which reference TRBV5-1 and TRBJ2-1 provide the parts outside the CDR3, is KAGVTQTPRYLIKTRGQQVTLSCSPISGHRSVSWYQQTPGQGLQFLFEYFSETQRNKGNFPGRFSGRQFSNSRSEMNVSTLELGDSALYLCASSWASTEQFFGPGTRLTVL.

This sequence joins TRBV13 and TRBJ2-7, with a tentative D call TRBD1 (5 bases). Trimming removed 5 bases from V and 3 bases from J, with 20 bases in between. This CDR3 comprises 16 residues. Germline CDR1 is PRHDT and CDR2 is FYEKMQ (reference sequence). CDR3 DNA sequence: TGTGCCAGCAGCCACACCCAGGATGTAACAGGCTACGAGCAGTACTTC. Protein sequence: CASSHTQDVTGYEQYF.

The chain couples TRBV15 to TRBJ2-3, with D perhaps TRBD2 (5 bases). Germline-derived CDR1 and CDR2 are LNHNV and YYDKDF (reference sequence). The CDR3 runs 18 residues. Between the trimmed V and J ends, which lost 0 bases and 5 bases, there was a span of 21 bases. The chain's CDR3 is CATSRDHGKRPIGDTQYF. The DNA for the CDR3 is TGTGCCACCAGCAGAGATCACGGGAAACGGCCAATTGGAGATACGCAGTATTTT.

This clonotype appeared many times. The V call is TRBV7-2, the J call TRBJ1-1, with D perhaps matching TRBD1 (5 bases). The CDR3 runs 14 residues. Looked up from germline, CDR1 is SGHTA and CDR2 is FQGNSA. The V and J ends lost 8 bases and 1 base respectively, with 14 bases between them. The CDR3 sequence: CASRNSGRNTEAFF. The CDR3 nucleotides read TGTGCCAGCCGCAACTCAGGGCGGAACACTGAAGCTTTCTTT. Full variable domain (remainder filled in from reference TRBV7-2 and TRBJ1-1): GAGVSQSPSNKVTEKGKDVELRCDPISGHTALYWYRQSLGQGLEFLIYFQGNSAPDKSGLPSDRFSAERTGGSVSTLTIQRTQQEDSAVYLCASRNSGRNTEAFFGQGTRLTVV.

This chain connects TRBV27 to TRBJ2-7; a possible D gene is TRBD2 (6 bases). V was pared by 2 bases and J by 5 bases, with 16 bases between. The CDR3 consists of 15 residues. Germline values: CDR1 MNHEY, CDR2 SMNVEV (reference sequence). The CDR3 protein is CASSLKAGLGHEQYV. CDR3 bases: TGTGCCAGCAGTTTAAAAGCGGGTCTAGGACACGAGCAGTACGTC.

In this sample, this clonotype turned up a few times. V gene TRBV6-8 combines with J gene TRBJ2-1; TRBD1 is a possible D gene (6 bases). The CDR3 runs to 12 residues. Trimming shortened V by 6 bases and J by 12 bases, and 15 bases separated the two germline ends. Looked up from germline, CDR1 is MNHGY and CDR2 is SAAAGT. CDR3 protein: CASSPYRTAQFF. The CDR3 DNA is TGTGCCAGCAGCCCCTATCGGACAGCGCAGTTCTTC.

This clonotype has only a few counts. The chain uses TRBV28 and TRBJ2-5; D remains unclear. The V and J ends lost 3 bases and 0 bases respectively, with 8 bases between them. This CDR3 has 14 residues. CDR1 and CDR2 from the germline V gene are MDHEN and SYDVKM. CDR3: CASSLPADQETQYF. The CDR3 DNA sequence: TGTGCCAGCAGTTTGCCGGCAGACCAAGAGACCCAGTACTTC.